This record looks at one TCR beta chain sequence and its context. Its antigen is still unknown. Other nucleotide sequences from this sample produce the same CDR3. This record belongs to a study of cytomegalovirus exposure and HLA in healthy donors. About the study: An earlier analysis found some 100 million unique TCR beta sequences from about 190 million T cells.

Although they were nominally healthy when sampled, donors likely had unrecorded immune exposures. The CDR3 length is 13 residues. Germline CDR1 and CDR2: LNHDA and SQIVND (reference sequence). Trimming shortened V by 5 bases and J by 0 bases, and 7 bases separated the two germline ends. Study-wide findings and caveats: HLA alleles were associated with 17,000 or so TCR beta sequences in a later analysis at 0.05 false discovery rate.

PCR used 60 Vbeta primers and 13 Jbeta primers. Original processing notes: Roughly 10 million shared chains were among tens of millions of unique TCR beta chains counted in a later analysis. TCRdb's copy holds only in-frame clones and misses some; the assay was immunoSEQ multiplex PCR. The V and J calls and clone size come from that table; D and trimming were worked out from the DNA. The data hold around 98,000 clones, with 60% to 80% observed a single time. The gene calls are TRBV19 and TRBJ1-1; TRBD1 might be the D (5 bases). Material for sequencing was PBMCs. This receptor was obtained from a woman aged 40 to 55 in good health and CMV-seronegative. The CDR3 reads CASSSQVNTEAFF. The CDR3 nucleotides are TGTGCCAGTAGTTCACAGGTGAACACTGAAGCTTTCTTT.